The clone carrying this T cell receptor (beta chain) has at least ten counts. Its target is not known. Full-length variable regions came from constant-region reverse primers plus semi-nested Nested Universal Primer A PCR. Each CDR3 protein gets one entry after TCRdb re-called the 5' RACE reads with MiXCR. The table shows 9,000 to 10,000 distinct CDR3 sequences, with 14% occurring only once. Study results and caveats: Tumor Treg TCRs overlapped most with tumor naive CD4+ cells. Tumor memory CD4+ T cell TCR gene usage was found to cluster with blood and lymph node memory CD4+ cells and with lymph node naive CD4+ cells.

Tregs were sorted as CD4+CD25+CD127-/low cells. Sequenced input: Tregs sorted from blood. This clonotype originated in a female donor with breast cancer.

CDR3 DNA sequence: TGTGCCAGCAGACCCACGGGACAGGGAATGTATGGCTACACCTTC. Protein: CASRPTGQGMYGYTF. J is TRBJ1-2 and V is TRBV6-5; 9 positions agree with TRBD1. The CDR3 has 15 residues. From germline, CDR1 is MNHEY and CDR2 SVGAGI. V lost 6 bases and J lost 5; bases outside the gene matches: 10.